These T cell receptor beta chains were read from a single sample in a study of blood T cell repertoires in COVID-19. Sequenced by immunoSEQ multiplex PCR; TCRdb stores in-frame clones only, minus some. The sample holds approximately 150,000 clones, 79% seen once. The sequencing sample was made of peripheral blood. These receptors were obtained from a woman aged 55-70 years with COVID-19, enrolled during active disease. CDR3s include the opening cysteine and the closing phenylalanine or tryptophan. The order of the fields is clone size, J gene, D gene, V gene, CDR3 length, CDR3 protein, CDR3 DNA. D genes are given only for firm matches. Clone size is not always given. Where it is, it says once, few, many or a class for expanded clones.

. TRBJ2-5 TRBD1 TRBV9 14 CASSVEGARETQYF TGTGCCAGCAGCGTAGAGGGGGCCCGGGAGACCCAGTACTTC
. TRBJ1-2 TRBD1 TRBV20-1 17 CSASILGQVANNYGYTF TGCAGTGCTAGTATATTGGGACAGGTCGCGAATAACTATGGCTACACCTTC
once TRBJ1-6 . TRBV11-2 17 CASSLDLAGADNSPLHF TGTGCCAGCAGCTTAGATCTAGCGGGGGCGGATAATTCACCCCTCCACTTT
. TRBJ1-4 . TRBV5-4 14 CASSRPGGREKLFF TGTGCCAGCAGCCGTCCGGGGGGTAGGGAAAAACTGTTTTTT
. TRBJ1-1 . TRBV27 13 CASSLRGGTEAFF TGTGCCAGCAGTCTCCGGGGAGGCACTGAAGCTTTCTTT
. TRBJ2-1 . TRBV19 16 CASSIRAGTLYNEQFF TGTGCCAGTAGTATACGCGCGGGGACCCTCTACAATGAGCAGTTCTTC
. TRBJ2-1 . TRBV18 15 CASSPRAAQYNEQFF TGTGCCAGCTCACCCCGAGCGGCTCAGTACAATGAGCAGTTCTTC
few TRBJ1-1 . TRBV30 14 CAWSRETWNTEAFF TGTGCCTGGAGCCGAGAGACATGGAACACTGAAGCTTTCTTT
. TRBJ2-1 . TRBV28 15 CASSDITSSYNEQFF TGTGCCAGCAGTGATATTACCAGCTCCTACAATGAGCAGTTCTTC
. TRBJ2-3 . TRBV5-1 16 CASSLEGAKGTDTQYF TGCGCCAGCAGCTTGGAAGGGGCGAAGGGCACAGATACGCAGTATTTT
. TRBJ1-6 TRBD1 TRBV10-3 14 CAISPTGVDSPLHF TGTGCCATCAGCCCGACAGGGGTGGATTCACCCCTCCACTTT
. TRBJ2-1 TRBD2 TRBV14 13 CASSQVGSGRNVF TGTGCCAGCAGCCAAGTAGGTAGCGGGAGGAACGTCTTC
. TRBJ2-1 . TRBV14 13 CASSHRSYNEQFF TGTGCCAGCAGCCACCGCTCCTACAATGAGCAGTTCTTC
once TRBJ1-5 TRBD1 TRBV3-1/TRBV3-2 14 CASSRTGLNQPQHF TGTGCCAGCAGCCGGACAGGCTTAAATCAGCCCCAGCATTTT
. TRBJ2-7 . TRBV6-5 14 CASTGHGTVYEQYF TGTGCCAGCACCGGACACGGAACCGTTTACGAGCAGTACTTC
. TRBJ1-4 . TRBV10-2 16 CASSERVDTTNEKLFF TGCGCCAGCAGTGAACGAGTTGACACAACTAATGAAAAACTGTTTTTT